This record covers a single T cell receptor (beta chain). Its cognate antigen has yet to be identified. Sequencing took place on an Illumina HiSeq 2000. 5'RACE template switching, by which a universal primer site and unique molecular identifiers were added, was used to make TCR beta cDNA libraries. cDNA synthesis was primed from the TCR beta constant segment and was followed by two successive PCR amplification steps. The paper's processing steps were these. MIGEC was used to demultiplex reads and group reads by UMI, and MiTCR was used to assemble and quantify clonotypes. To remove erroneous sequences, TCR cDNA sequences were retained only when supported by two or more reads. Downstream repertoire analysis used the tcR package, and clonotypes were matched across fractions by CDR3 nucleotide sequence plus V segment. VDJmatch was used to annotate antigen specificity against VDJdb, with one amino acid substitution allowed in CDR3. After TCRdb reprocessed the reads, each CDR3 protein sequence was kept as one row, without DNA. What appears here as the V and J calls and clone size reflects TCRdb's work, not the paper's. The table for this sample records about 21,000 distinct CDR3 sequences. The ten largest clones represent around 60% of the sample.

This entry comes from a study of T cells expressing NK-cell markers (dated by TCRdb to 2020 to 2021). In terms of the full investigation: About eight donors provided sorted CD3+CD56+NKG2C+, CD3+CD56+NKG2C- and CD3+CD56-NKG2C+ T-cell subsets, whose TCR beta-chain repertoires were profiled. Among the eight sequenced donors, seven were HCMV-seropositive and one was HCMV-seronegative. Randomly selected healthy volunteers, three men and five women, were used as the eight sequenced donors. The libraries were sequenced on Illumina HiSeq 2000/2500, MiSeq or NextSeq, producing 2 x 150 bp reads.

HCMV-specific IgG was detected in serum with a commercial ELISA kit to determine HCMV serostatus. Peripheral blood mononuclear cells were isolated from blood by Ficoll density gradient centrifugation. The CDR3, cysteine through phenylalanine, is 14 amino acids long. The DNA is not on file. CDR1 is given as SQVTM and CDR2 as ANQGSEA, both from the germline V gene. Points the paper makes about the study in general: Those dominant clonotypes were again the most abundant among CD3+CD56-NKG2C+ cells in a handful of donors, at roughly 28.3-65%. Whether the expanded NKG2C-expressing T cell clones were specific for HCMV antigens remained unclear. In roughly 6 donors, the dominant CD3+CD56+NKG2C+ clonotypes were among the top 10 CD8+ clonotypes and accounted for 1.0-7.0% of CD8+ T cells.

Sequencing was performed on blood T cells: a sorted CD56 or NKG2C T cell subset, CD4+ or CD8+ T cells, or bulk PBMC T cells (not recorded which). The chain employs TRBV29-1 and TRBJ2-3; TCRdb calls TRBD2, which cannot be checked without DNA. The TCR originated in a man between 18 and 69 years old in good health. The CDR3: CSVDGLDITDTQYF.